This is a list of T cell receptor beta chains from one sample in a study of identical twins. TCRdb independently ran MiXCR on the 5' RACE reads; one entry per CDR3 protein. The profile covers more than 650,000 distinct CDR3 sequences, with roughly 6% appearing a single time and about 1.8% taken by the ten largest. The sequencing sample was made of naive T cells sorted from blood. The receptors originated from a man aged 18 to 29 in good health. The CDR3 runs from the conserved cysteine through the conserved F or W. Fields, in order: D gene, V gene, J gene, clone size, CDR3 protein, CDR3 DNA. The D gene is left open where the match is weak. Clone size is not always given. Where it is, it says once, few, many or a class for expanded clones.

D: -
V: TRBV5-1
J: TRBJ2-7
size: many
CDR3: CASSRAMGGGYEQYF
DNA: TGCGCCAGCAGTCGTGCGATGGGGGGAGGATACGAGCAGTACTTC

D: TRBD1
V: TRBV20-1
J: TRBJ1-2
size: few
CDR3: CSARQGGPPNYGYTF
DNA: TGCAGTGCTAGACAGGGGGGCCCACCTAACTATGGCTACACCTTC

D: -
V: TRBV7-9
J: TRBJ2-7
size: few
CDR3: CASSLPPGRVHPAPLF
DNA: TGTGCCAGCAGCTTACCCCCCGGCAGGGTCCATCCGGCTCCTCTCTTC

D: -
V: TRBV7-9
J: TRBJ2-7
size: many
CDR3: CASSLRQSYEQYF
DNA: TGTGCCAGCAGCTTGAGACAGAGCTACGAGCAGTACTTC

D: -
V: TRBV15
J: TRBJ2-6
size: few
CDR3: CAIKGRDSGANVLTF
DNA: TGTGCCATAAAAGGACGGGACTCTGGGGCCAACGTCCTGACTTTC

D: TRBD1
V: TRBV5-1
J: TRBJ2-1
size: few
CDR3: CASSGRQGGAYNEQFF
DNA: TGCGCCAGCAGCGGTCGACAGGGGGGCGCTTACAATGAGCAGTTCTTC

D: -
V: TRBV12-3/TRBV12-4
J: TRBJ2-5
size: many
CDR3: CASSLGERRHQETQYF
DNA: TGTGCCAGCAGTTTAGGGGAGCGACGGCACCAAGAGACCCAGTACTTC

D: TRBD1
V: TRBV5-1
J: TRBJ2-1
size: many
CDR3: CASSTGTGYHEQFF
DNA: TGCGCCAGCAGCACCGGGACAGGGTATCATGAGCAGTTCTTC

D: TRBD1
V: TRBV12-3/TRBV12-4
J: TRBJ1-1
size: many
CDR3: CASSSLRTGNTEAFF
DNA: TGTGCCAGCAGTTCGCTCAGGACAGGGAACACTGAAGCTTTCTTT

D: -
V: TRBV4-3
J: TRBJ1-4
size: -
CDR3: CASSQDYGFNEKLFF
DNA: TGCGCCAGCAGCCAAGATTACGGCTTTAATGAAAAACTGTTTTTT

D: TRBD1
V: TRBV5-1
J: TRBJ2-6
size: -
CDR3: CASSLGLRTGYAGANVLTF
DNA: TGCGCCAGCAGCTTGGGGTTAAGGACAGGGTACGCTGGGGCCAACGTCCTGACTTTC

D: TRBD2
V: TRBV7-2
J: TRBJ2-7
size: many
CDR3: CASSFPGGSYEQYF
DNA: TGTGCCAGCAGCTTCCCGGGGGGCTCCTACGAGCAGTACTTC

D: -
V: TRBV20-1
J: TRBJ2-3
size: many
CDR3: CSATRDTQYF
DNA: TGCAGTGCTACGCGTGATACGCAGTATTTT

D: -
V: TRBV20-1
J: TRBJ2-7
size: many
CDR3: CSASRPAGAYEQYF
DNA: TGCAGTGCTAGTAGGCCAGCCGGCGCTTACGAGCAGTACTTC

D: -
V: TRBV28
J: TRBJ2-7
size: many
CDR3: CATKPRAGVPWYEQYF
DNA: TGTGCCACCAAGCCCCGAGCAGGGGTCCCCTGGTACGAGCAGTACTTC

D: TRBD2
V: TRBV7-2
J: TRBJ2-5
size: -
CDR3: CASSARGTSGRETQYF
DNA: TGTGCCAGCAGCGCCAGAGGGACTAGCGGCCGAGAGACCCAGTACTTC

D: -
V: TRBV20-1
J: TRBJ1-5
size: few
CDR3: CSALTAVGKNQPQHF
DNA: TGCAGTGCTCTAACGGCCGTGGGAAAGAATCAGCCCCAGCATTTT

D: -
V: TRBV20-1
J: TRBJ2-3
size: many
CDR3: CSAFLATDTQYF
DNA: TGCAGTGCTTTTCTAGCAACAGATACGCAGTATTTT

D: -
V: TRBV10-3
J: TRBJ2-1
size: -
CDR3: CATNRDTGEQFF
DNA: TGTGCCACCAACCGGGACACGGGTGAGCAGTTCTTC

D: TRBD2
V: TRBV24-1
J: TRBJ2-5
size: -
CDR3: CATSDTAGGQETQYF
DNA: TGTGCCACCAGTGATACGGCGGGGGGTCAAGAGACCCAGTACTTC

D: -
V: TRBV12-3/TRBV12-4
J: TRBJ1-2
size: many
CDR3: CASSWGPGSGGGYTF
DNA: TGTGCCAGCAGTTGGGGGCCCGGGAGCGGAGGAGGCTACACCTTC

D: TRBD2
V: TRBV7-8
J: TRBJ2-1
size: many
CDR3: CASSPWGREGIYNEQFF
DNA: TGTGCCAGCAGCCCTTGGGGGCGGGAGGGAATCTACAATGAGCAGTTCTTC

D: -
V: TRBV19
J: TRBJ2-3
size: few
CDR3: CASKRGGPTDTQYF
DNA: TGTGCCAGTAAAAGGGGCGGACCCACAGATACGCAGTATTTT

D: TRBD1
V: TRBV6-5
J: TRBJ2-2
size: few
CDR3: CASSYSPGGLKTGELFF
DNA: TGTGCCAGCAGTTACTCGCCAGGGGGCTTAAAAACCGGGGAGCTGTTTTTT

D: -
V: TRBV7-2
J: TRBJ2-5
size: many
CDR3: CASSLGSVGETQYF
DNA: TGTGCCAGCAGCTTAGGGTCAGTGGGGGAGACCCAGTACTTC

D: TRBD2
V: TRBV5-1
J: TRBJ2-7
size: -
CDR3: CASSGQPLGRDEQYF
DNA: TGCGCCAGCTCAGGTCAGCCCCTGGGGAGGGACGAGCAGTACTTC

D: TRBD2
V: TRBV5-1
J: TRBJ2-1
size: many
CDR3: CASSFISGRAVNEQFF
DNA: TGCGCCAGCAGCTTCATTAGCGGGAGGGCCGTCAATGAGCAGTTCTTC

D: TRBD1
V: TRBV10-3
J: TRBJ2-1
size: few
CDR3: CAISAGTGISNEQFF
DNA: TGTGCCATCAGTGCCGGGACAGGGATTTCCAATGAGCAGTTCTTC

D: -
V: TRBV20-1
J: TRBJ2-1
size: many
CDR3: CSARGLAYDNEQFF
DNA: TGCAGTGCTAGAGGGCTAGCGTACGACAATGAGCAGTTCTTC

D: TRBD2
V: TRBV20-1
J: TRBJ2-1
size: many
CDR3: CSARDGPSGSEQFF
DNA: TGCAGTGCTAGAGATGGGCCTAGCGGGTCTGAGCAGTTCTTC

D: -
V: TRBV6-1
J: TRBJ2-2
size: few
CDR3: CASKQHTSSVGELFF
DNA: TGTGCCAGCAAACAACATACTAGTTCGGTCGGGGAGCTGTTTTTT

D: -
V: TRBV27
J: TRBJ2-5
size: many
CDR3: CASGQRSGTKETQYF
DNA: TGTGCCAGCGGCCAACGTTCCGGGACAAAAGAGACCCAGTACTTC

D: TRBD2
V: TRBV7-9
J: TRBJ2-1
size: many
CDR3: CASSPWTSGLVEQFF
DNA: TGTGCCAGCAGCCCTTGGACTAGCGGTCTCGTTGAGCAGTTCTTC

D: -
V: TRBV11-2
J: TRBJ2-1
size: many
CDR3: CASSFPINNEQFF
DNA: TGTGCCAGCAGCTTCCCTATAAACAATGAGCAGTTCTTC

D: TRBD2
V: TRBV18
J: TRBJ2-1
size: many
CDR3: CASSPSGSRNEQFF
DNA: TGTGCCAGCTCACCAAGCGGGAGTAGGAATGAGCAGTTCTTC

D: -
V: TRBV7-2
J: TRBJ2-7
size: many
CDR3: CASSHLGGGYEQYF
DNA: TGTGCCAGCAGTCACTTAGGAGGGGGCTACGAGCAGTACTTC

D: -
V: TRBV5-1
J: TRBJ1-4
size: many
CDR3: CASSLGIVLGEEKLFF
DNA: TGCGCCAGCAGCTTGGGGATTGTACTCGGGGAAGAAAAACTGTTTTTT

D: TRBD1
V: TRBV12-3/TRBV12-4
J: TRBJ2-7
size: -
CDR3: CASSLAGAGTGPGEQYF
DNA: TGTGCCAGCAGTTTAGCGGGCGCCGGGACAGGGCCAGGCGAGCAGTACTTC

D: -
V: TRBV11-2
J: TRBJ1-3
size: few
CDR3: CASSPDRSGNTIYF
DNA: TGTGCCAGCAGCCCGGACAGATCTGGAAACACCATATATTTT

D: TRBD2
V: TRBV20-1
J: TRBJ2-7
size: -
CDR3: CSADLAGDPYEQYF
DNA: TGCAGTGCTGACCTAGCGGGAGACCCCTACGAGCAGTACTTC

D: TRBD1
V: TRBV12-3/TRBV12-4
J: TRBJ1-6
size: few
CDR3: CASSPRTGGRQGPNNSPLHF
DNA: TGTGCCAGCAGTCCACGCACTGGGGGACGACAGGGACCTAATAATTCACCCCTCCACTTT

D: TRBD1
V: TRBV20-1
J: TRBJ2-5
size: many
CDR3: CSVAGPRGQETQYF
DNA: TGCAGTGTGGCAGGCCCCAGGGGGCAAGAGACCCAGTACTTC

D: -
V: TRBV4-1
J: TRBJ1-4
size: many
CDR3: CASSHLVGATNEKLFF
DNA: TGCGCCAGCAGCCACCTGGTCGGGGCAACTAATGAAAAACTGTTTTTT

D: -
V: TRBV12-3/TRBV12-4
J: TRBJ2-7
size: many
CDR3: CASSPDSLSSYEQYF
DNA: TGTGCCAGCAGCCCGGACAGCCTAAGCTCCTACGAGCAGTACTTC

D: TRBD2
V: TRBV5-1
J: TRBJ2-1
size: many
CDR3: CASTTSGGYNEQFF
DNA: TGCGCCAGTACGACTAGCGGGGGATACAATGAGCAGTTCTTC

D: TRBD1
V: TRBV7-2
J: TRBJ2-5
size: many
CDR3: CASSFGTEETQYF
DNA: TGTGCCAGCAGCTTCGGGACAGAAGAGACCCAGTACTTC

D: TRBD1
V: TRBV2
J: TRBJ1-2
size: -
CDR3: CAFPYILRGQGVYGYTF
DNA: TGTGCCTTCCCATATATTCTTCGAGGACAGGGCGTCTATGGCTACACCTTC

D: -
V: TRBV15
J: TRBJ1-5
size: few
CDR3: CATSRERGDNQPQHF
DNA: TGTGCCACCAGCAGAGAACGAGGGGACAATCAGCCCCAGCATTTT

D: -
V: TRBV7-9
J: TRBJ1-1
size: many
CDR3: CASSLAGGTHTEAFF
DNA: TGTGCCAGCAGCTTAGCAGGAGGGACTCACACTGAAGCTTTCTTT

D: -
V: TRBV6-4
J: TRBJ1-1
size: -
CDR3: CASRENGGTEAFF
DNA: TGTGCCAGCAGGGAGAATGGGGGAACTGAAGCTTTCTTT

D: -
V: TRBV2
J: TRBJ1-1
size: many
CDR3: CASSSSLRDGTEAFF
DNA: TGTGCCAGCAGTTCATCACTCCGGGACGGCACTGAAGCTTTCTTT

D: -
V: TRBV20-1
J: TRBJ2-1
size: many
CDR3: CSAELGGGNEQFF
DNA: TGCAGTGCTGAATTGGGAGGGGGCAATGAGCAGTTCTTC